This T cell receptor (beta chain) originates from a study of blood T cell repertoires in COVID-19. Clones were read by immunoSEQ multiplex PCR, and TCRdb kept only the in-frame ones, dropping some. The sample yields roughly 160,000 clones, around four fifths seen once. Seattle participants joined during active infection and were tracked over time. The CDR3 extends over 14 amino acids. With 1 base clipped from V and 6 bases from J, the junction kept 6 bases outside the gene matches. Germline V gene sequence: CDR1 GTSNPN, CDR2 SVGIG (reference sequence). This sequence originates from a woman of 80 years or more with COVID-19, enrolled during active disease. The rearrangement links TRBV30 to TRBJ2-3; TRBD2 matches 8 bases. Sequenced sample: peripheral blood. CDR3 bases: TGTGCCTGGAGTGATCGGGGGGGGATGGATACGCAGTATTTT. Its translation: CAWSDRGGMDTQYF.